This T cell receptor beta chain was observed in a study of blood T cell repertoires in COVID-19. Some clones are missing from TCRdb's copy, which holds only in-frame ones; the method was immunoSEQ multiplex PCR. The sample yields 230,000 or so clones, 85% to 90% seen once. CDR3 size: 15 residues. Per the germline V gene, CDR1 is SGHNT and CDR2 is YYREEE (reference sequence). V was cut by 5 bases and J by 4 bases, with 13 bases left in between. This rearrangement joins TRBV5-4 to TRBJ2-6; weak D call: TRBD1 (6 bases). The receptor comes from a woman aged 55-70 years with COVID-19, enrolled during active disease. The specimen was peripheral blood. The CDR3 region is CASSTQGTGANVLTF. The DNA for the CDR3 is TGTGCCAGCAGTACACAGGGTACCGGGGCCAACGTCCTGACTTTC.